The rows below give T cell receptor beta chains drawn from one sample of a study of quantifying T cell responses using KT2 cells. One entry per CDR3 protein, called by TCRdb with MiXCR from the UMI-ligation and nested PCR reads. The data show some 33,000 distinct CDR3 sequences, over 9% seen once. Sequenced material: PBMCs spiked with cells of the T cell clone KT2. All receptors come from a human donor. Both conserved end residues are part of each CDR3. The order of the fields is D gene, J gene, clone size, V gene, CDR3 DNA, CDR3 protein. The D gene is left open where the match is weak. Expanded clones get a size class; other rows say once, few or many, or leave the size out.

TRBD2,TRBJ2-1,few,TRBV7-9,TGTGCCAGCAGCCCCCAGAGGACTAGCGGGAGGCAGTTCTTC,CASSPQRTSGRQFF
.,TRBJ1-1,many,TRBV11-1,TGTGCCAGCAGCTTATGGAGGATCTCTGAAGCTTTCTTT,CASSLWRISEAFF
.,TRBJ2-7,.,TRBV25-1,TGTGCCAGCAGTGAGATTGAGGGAACCTACGAGCAGTACTTC,CASSEIEGTYEQYF
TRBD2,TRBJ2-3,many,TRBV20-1,TGCAGTGAGGTCCCACCCAGCGGGGGAGGAGATACGCAGTATTTT,CSEVPPSGGGDTQYF
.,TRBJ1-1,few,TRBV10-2,TGCGCCAGCAGTAAGCCCGTGAACACTGAAGCTTTCTTT,CASSKPVNTEAFF
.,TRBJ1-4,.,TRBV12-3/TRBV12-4,TGTGCCAGCAGTTTATCTGGGCATAATGAAAAACTGTTTTTT,CASSLSGHNEKLFF
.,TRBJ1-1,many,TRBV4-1,TGCGCCAGCAGCCAAGGGAAAGAGAACACTGAAGCTTTCTTT,CASSQGKENTEAFF
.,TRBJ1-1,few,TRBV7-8,TGTGCCAGCAGCGTGGGGCCTAACACTGAAGCTTTCTTT,CASSVGPNTEAFF
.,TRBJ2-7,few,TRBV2,TGTGCCAGCAGTGGATACAGAGATACCTACGAGCAGTACTTC,CASSGYRDTYEQYF
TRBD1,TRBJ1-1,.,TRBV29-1,TGCAGCGTTGACCTCCCGGGACAGAGGACTGAAGCTTTCTTT,CSVDLPGQRTEAFF
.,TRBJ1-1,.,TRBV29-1,TGCAGCGTTGAGTGGAGGGGTCAGGGCACTGAAGCTTTCTTT,CSVEWRGQGTEAFF
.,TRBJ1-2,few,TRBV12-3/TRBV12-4,TGTGCCAGCAGTCGCCTGGGACCGACCTATGGCTACACCTTC,CASSRLGPTYGYTF
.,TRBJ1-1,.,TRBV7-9,TGTGCCAGCAGCTTAGGTGGCGGGGGGTACACTGAAGCTTTCTTT,CASSLGGGGYTEAFF
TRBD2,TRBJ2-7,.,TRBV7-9,TGTGCCAGCAGCTCCGAAGCGGGGGGGGGTCGGGAGCAGTACTTC,CASSSEAGGGREQYF
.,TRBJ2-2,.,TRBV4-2,TGTGCCAGCAGCCAAGAGACAGGTTACGCGAACACCGGGGAGCTGTTTTTT,CASSQETGYANTGELFF
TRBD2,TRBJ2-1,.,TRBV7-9,TGTGCCAGCAGCTTAGTCGCTAGCGGTTACAATGAGCAGTTCTTC,CASSLVASGYNEQFF
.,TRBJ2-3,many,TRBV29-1,TGCAGCGGCAGCAGGGGATCCCGCACAGATACGCAGTATTTT,CSGSRGSRTDTQYF
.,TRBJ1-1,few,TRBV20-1,TGCAGTGCCCGAGGCGGTTCCAACACTGAAGCTTTCTTT,CSARGGSNTEAFF
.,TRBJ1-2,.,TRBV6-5,TGTGCCAGCAGCCCACGCCCTGTAGGAGACTATGGCTACACCTTC,CASSPRPVGDYGYTF
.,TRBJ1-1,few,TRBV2,TGTGCCAGCAGAGGGACATTCTTGGGGACTGAAGCTTTCTTT,CASRGTFLGTEAFF
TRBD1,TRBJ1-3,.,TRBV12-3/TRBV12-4,TGTGCCAGCAGTCCACGGGACAGGGGGGACGGAAACACCATATATTTT,CASSPRDRGDGNTIYF
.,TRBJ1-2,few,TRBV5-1,TGCGCCAGCAGCTGGGGGTCCTTCTTTAACTATGGCTACAACTTC,CASSWGSFFNYGYNF
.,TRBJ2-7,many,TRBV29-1,TGCAGCGCCCGAAGCAGGGATTCATCCGAGCAGTACTTC,CSARSRDSSEQYF
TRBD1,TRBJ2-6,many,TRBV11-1,TGTGCCAGTCCTCACAGGGGGCGTTCTGGGGCCAACGTCCTGACTTTC,CASPHRGRSGANVLTF
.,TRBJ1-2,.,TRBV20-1,TGCAGTGCTAGAGGGAAAACGGGACTATCTTACTCTGGCTACACCTTC,CSARGKTGLSYSGYTF
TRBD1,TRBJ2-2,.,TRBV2,TGTGCCAGCAGTGGACAGGGCTGGGGCACCGGGGAGCTGTTTTTT,CASSGQGWGTGELFF
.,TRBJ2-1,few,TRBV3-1,TGTGCCAGCAGCCAAGTCGACCACCGGGGCGATGAGCAGTTCTTC,CASSQVDHRGDEQFF
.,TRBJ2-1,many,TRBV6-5,TGTGCCAGCAGTTCCTGGACCGCTAACTTCTACAATGAGCAGTTCTTC,CASSSWTANFYNEQFF
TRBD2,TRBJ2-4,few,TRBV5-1,TGCGCCAGCAGCTGGGAGGGACCGGCAGACATTCAGTACTTC,CASSWEGPADIQYF
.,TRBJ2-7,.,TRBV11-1,TGTGCCAGCAGCCACCAGACAGGAGGCTACGAGCAGTACTTC,CASSHQTGGYEQYF
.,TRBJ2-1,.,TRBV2,TGTGCCAGCAGTGAATATCTGTACAATGAGCAGTTCTTC,CASSEYLYNEQFF
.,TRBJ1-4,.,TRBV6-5,TGTGCCAGCAAGTTCGCGGGGGCAGGTGAAAAACTGTTTTTT,CASKFAGAGEKLFF
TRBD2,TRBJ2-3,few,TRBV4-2,TGTGCCAGCAGCCTCGCGGCTGGCGGGGGGCCAGATACGCAGTATTTT,CASSLAAGGGPDTQYF
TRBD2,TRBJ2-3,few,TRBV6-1,TGTGCCATCCTTAGCGGGGGGGCGCGAGATACGCAGTATTTT,CAILSGGARDTQYF
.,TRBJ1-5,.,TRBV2,TGTGCCAGCAGTGAAACAGGGACGCCAGATCAGCCCCAGCATTTT,CASSETGTPDQPQHF
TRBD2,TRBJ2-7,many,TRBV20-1,TGCAGTGCTCGCACTAGCGGGAGGTACGAGCAGTACTTC,CSARTSGRYEQYF
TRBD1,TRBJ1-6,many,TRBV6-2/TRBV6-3,TGTGCCAGCAGGAGCGACAGGGGGAATAATTCACCCCTCCACTTT,CASRSDRGNNSPLHF
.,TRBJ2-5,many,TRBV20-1,TGCAGTGCTAGTCTCCTCCCTAGGGGGTCCCAAGAGACCCAGTACTTC,CSASLLPRGSQETQYF
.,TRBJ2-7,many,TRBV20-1,TGCAGTGCTCCCTGGACAGCCTCCTACGAGCAGTACTTC,CSAPWTASYEQYF
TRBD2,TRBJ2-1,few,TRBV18,TGTGCCAGCTCACCTCAAGGACTAGCGGGAGGGAATGAGCAGTTCTTC,CASSPQGLAGGNEQFF
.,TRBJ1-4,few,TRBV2,TGTGCCAGCAGCGGGACTCCCGGGGTAGGAAAACTGTTTTTT,CASSGTPGVGKLFF
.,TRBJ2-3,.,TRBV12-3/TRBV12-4,TGTGCCAGCAGTGGAGGAGGGTCTGCGCAGTATTTT,CASSGGGSAQYF